This T cell receptor beta chain was sequenced in a study of blood T cell repertoires in COVID-19. The overall study: Samples representing acute and convalescent COVID-19 were sourced from the United States, Italy and Spain. The cDNA or gDNA used as material had been derived from T cells, B-cell-depleted T cells, or PBMCs.

Original methodology: Amplification from reference gene primers served as the basis for estimated nucleated cell counts. Data came from immunoSEQ multiplex PCR; TCRdb stores just in-frame clones and leaves some out. The V and J calls and clone size are taken from that table; D and trimming were inferred from the DNA. Here the sample spans under 70,000 clones, roughly 84% being singletons. V lost 7 bases to trimming and J lost 3 bases, with 18 bases between them. Germline CDR1 and CDR2: SGHTA and FQGNSA. The CDR3 has 15 residues. V usage is TRBV7-2 and J usage is TRBJ1-2; D is perhaps TRBD1 (6 bases). Material for sequencing was peripheral blood. This sequence originates from a woman between 18 and 30 years old with acute or convalescent COVID-19. CDR3 protein: CASIPRGGIHYGYTF. In nucleotides, the CDR3 is TGTGCCAGCATCCCAAGGGGGGGAATACACTATGGCTACACCTTC.